Listed here are 13 T cell receptor beta chains from one sample, sequenced in a study of blood T cell repertoires in COVID-19. Produced via immunoSEQ multiplex PCR; TCRdb's table is partial and in-frame only. The data show around 160,000 clones, 85% to 90% seen once. Input material: peripheral blood. Receptors originate from a young man with COVID-19, enrolled during active disease.

This chain uses TRBV23-1 with TRBJ2-1; D is unresolved. TRBV23-1 is sorted into the ORF group, with uncertain function. CDR3 length: 14 amino acids. V lost 4 bases and J 1 base, leaving 8 bases between the germline ends. The CDR3 region is CASSLARSYNEQFF. DNA of the CDR3: TGCGCCAGCAGTCTGGCGAGGTCCTACAATGAGCAGTTCTTC.

A few counts support this clone. The chain combines TRBV6-2 or TRBV6-3 with TRBJ2-1; 11 positions agree with TRBD2. CDR3 size: 16 residues. V shed 5 bases and J 1 base; nucleotides not matched to a gene: 4. Per germline, CDR1 MNHEY and CDR2 SVGEGT. This chain's CDR3 is CASSTGLAASYNEQFF. In nucleotides, the CDR3 is TGTGCCAGCAGTACGGGACTAGCGGCATCCTACAATGAGCAGTTCTTC.

The count of this clone is one. V usage is TRBV28 and J usage is TRBJ1-5; D unresolved. CDR3 size: 15 residues. V was pared by 5 bases and J by 0 bases, with 11 bases between. The germline CDR1 and CDR2 sequences are MDHEN and SYDVKM. This CDR3 is CASSLSGFSNQPQHF. Here the CDR3 DNA reads TGTGCCAGCAGTCTCTCGGGGTTTAGCAATCAGCCCCAGCATTTT.

The V and J genes are TRBV7-9 and TRBJ2-7, with 8 bases lining up with TRBD2. The V gene end was trimmed by 7 bases and the J gene end by 2 bases; junction bases not matched to a gene: 10. The CDR3 has 15 amino acids. Germline CDR1 reads SEHNR; CDR2 reads FQNEAQ (reference sequence). The CDR3 DNA reads as TGTGCCAGCACCCCCCCCAGCGGGAGAACCTACGAGCAGTACTTC. Its translation is CASTPPSGRTYEQYF.

This chain links TRBV6-5 with TRBJ2-7; D gene uncertain. The germline V and J ends were trimmed by 7 bases and 1 base, with 14 bases remaining between them. CDR1 is MNHEY and CDR2 is SVGAGI in the germline V gene. The CDR3 contains 14 residues. Here the CDR3 reads CASTVNSLSYEQYF. The CDR3 coding sequence is TGTGCCAGCACGGTGAATTCCCTGTCCTACGAGCAGTACTTC.

The chain joins TRBV6-4 to TRBJ1-4; D unresolved. The germline V gene has CDR1 MRHNA and CDR2 SNTAGT. The CDR3 spans 12 residues. This CDR3 is CAQRRAAEKLFF. The CDR3 DNA reads as TGTGCACAAAGGAGGGCGGCTGAAAAACTGTTTTTT.

The chain carries TRBV7-6 and TRBJ2-7, with 13 bases matching TRBD2. Germline CDR1 and CDR2: SGHVS and FNYEAQ. The CDR3 runs to 16 residues. The J segment lost 6 bases and the V segment lost 5 bases, leaving 10 bases of the junction unmatched. The CDR3 DNA reads as TGTGCCAGCAGCCCCCCGGGACTAGCGGGATCTGTCGAGCAGTACTTC. Protein product: CASSPPGLAGSVEQYF.

This clone was picked up one time. An end of the junction differs from the germline gene, which may be a read error. The V call is TRBV7-9, the J call TRBJ1-4; 8 nucleotides agree with TRBD1. The CDR3 totals 15 residues. Germline V lookup: CDR1 SEHNR, CDR2 FQNEAQ (reference sequence). The CDR3 spells CASSLSDRAAEKLLF. The CDR3 bases are TGTGCCAGCAGCTTATCGGACAGGGCGGCTGAAAAACTGCTTTTT.

The CDR3 DNA reads TGTGCCAGCAGTTATCCCCAGGGCCCGGCAGCTTTCTTT. Amino acid sequence: CASSYPQGPAAFF. The chain carries TRBV6-6 and TRBJ1-1; D is perhaps TRBD1 (5 bases). Looked up from germline, CDR1 is MNHNY and CDR2 is SVGAGI (reference sequence). V was pared by 3 bases and J by 10 bases, with 15 bases between. This CDR3 contains 13 residues.

V and J are TRBV27 and TRBJ2-7; 11 nucleotides line up with TRBD2. The V gene end was trimmed by 2 bases and the J gene end by 7 bases; junction bases not matched to a gene: 10. The CDR3 has 16 residues. CDR1 is MNHEY, CDR2 SMNVEV, per germline (reference sequence). Here the CDR3 DNA reads TGTGCCAGCAGTTTAAGGGGGACTAGCGGCCTTATAGAGCAGTACTTC. Translating it yields CASSLRGTSGLIEQYF.

There are a few counts of this clone. J is TRBJ2-1 and V is TRBV6-5; 7 nucleotides line up with TRBD2. The CDR3 length is 13 residues. Germline CDR1 and CDR2: MNHEY and SVGAGI. V was pared by 5 bases and J by 8 bases, with 6 bases of the junction left unmatched. CDR3 in amino acids: CASSREVNHEQFF. The CDR3 nucleotides read TGTGCCAGCAGTCGGGAGGTTAACCATGAGCAGTTCTTC.

V gene TRBV5-1 combines with J gene TRBJ1-5; a possible D gene is TRBD1 (5 bases). V lost 7 bases to trimming and J lost 6 bases, with 14 bases between them. Germline V gene lookup returns CDR1 SGHRS and CDR2 YFSETQ. The CDR3 is 13 residues long. CDR3 in amino acids: CASLTRGCQPQHF. In DNA, the CDR3 is TGCGCCAGCCTAACAAGGGGTTGTCAGCCCCAGCATTTT.

V gene TRBV28 combines with J gene TRBJ1-5; 12 nucleotides line up with TRBD1. This CDR3 is built from 17 residues. Germline V gene lookup returns CDR1 MDHEN and CDR2 SYDVKM. Germline trimming cut 3 bases from V and 6 bases from J; bases unmatched to any gene: 9. The DNA for the CDR3 is TGTGCCAGCAGTTTGTCTCTGGGACAGGGGGCGGGTCAGCCCCAGCATTTT. It is translated as CASSLSLGQGAGQPQHF.